The next 7 T cell receptor beta chains were all read from a single sample in a study of blood T cell repertoires in COVID-19. Assay used: immunoSEQ multiplex PCR; TCRdb lists only in-frame clones, some missing. The table includes about 360,000 clones, roughly 87% detected once. The sequencing input was PBMCs or T cells enriched from blood (not recorded which). Receptors originate from a woman in her thirties or forties with acute COVID-19.

The J gene is TRBJ2-3, the V gene TRBV5-4; 10 bases map to TRBD2. CDR1 is SGHNT, CDR2 YYREEE, per germline (reference sequence). V was clipped by 0 bases and J by 4 bases; unmatched bases: 5. The CDR3 covers 16 residues. CDR3 loop: CASSLGSGGAADTQYF. CDR3 coding DNA: TGTGCCAGCAGCTTGGGCAGCGGGGGGGCAGCAGATACGCAGTATTTT.

V usage is TRBV4-1 and J usage is TRBJ1-4, with TRBD1 matching over 7 bases. Trimming removed 4 bases from V and 6 bases from J; junction bases left unmatched: 2. CDR3 length: 13 residues. Per the germline V gene, CDR1 is MGHRA and CDR2 is YSYEKL. CDR3 region: CASSPTGDEKLFF. CDR3 coding DNA: TGCGCCAGCAGCCCCACAGGGGATGAAAAACTGTTTTTT.

The chain links TRBV30 to TRBJ1-5; TRBD1 might be the D (6 bases). Per the germline V gene, CDR1 is GTSNPN and CDR2 is SVGIG (reference sequence). With 4 bases removed from V and 5 bases from J, the gap between germline ends came to 12 bases. CDR3 length: 13 residues. The CDR3 DNA reads TGTGCCTGGACCCTGGGGGCCGATCAGCCCCAGCATTTT. Its translation: CAWTLGADQPQHF.

This chain links TRBV7-2 with TRBJ1-6; TRBD1 matches at 7 bases. V shed 2 bases, J shed 9 bases, and the junction held 7 bases outside the gene matches. The CDR3 consists of 15 residues. Germline assignment: CDR1 SGHTA and CDR2 FQGNSA. CDR3 sequence reads: CASSLPEGAASPLHF. CDR3 bases: TGTGCCAGCAGCTTACCCGAGGGGGCGGCTTCACCCCTCCACTTT. The variable domain in full, with the rest retrieved from reference TRBV7-2 and TRBJ1-6, is GAGVSQSPSNKVTEKGKDVELRCDPISGHTALYWYRQSLGQGLEFLIYFQGNSAPDKSGLPSDRFSAERTGGSVSTLTIQRTQQEDSAVYLCASSLPEGAASPLHFGNGTRLTVT.

The chain carries TRBV5-6 and TRBJ1-2; 9 bases are shared with TRBD1. J lost 7 bases, V lost 4 bases, and 5 bases had no gene match. Germline-derived CDR1 and CDR2 are SGHDT and YYEEEE. The CDR3 totals 13 residues. CDR3 protein: CASSHGTGSGYTF. In DNA, the CDR3 is TGTGCCAGCAGCCATGGGACAGGGAGTGGCTACACCTTC. Full variable domain (rest looked up from reference TRBV5-6 and TRBJ1-2): DAGVTQSPTHLIKTRGQQVTLRCSPKSGHDTVSWYQQALGQGPQFIFQYYEEEERQRGNFPDRFSGHQFPNYSSELNVNALLLGDSALYLCASSHGTGSGYTFGSGTRLTVV.

The J gene is TRBJ1-2, the V gene TRBV3-1 (or the pseudogene TRBV3-2), with 8 bases fitting TRBD1. This CDR3 has 14 amino acids. With 4 bases clipped from V and 3 bases from J, the junction kept 4 bases outside the gene matches. Germline CDR1 and CDR2: LGHDT and YNNKEL (reference sequence). The CDR3 loop is CASSPSTGDYGYTF. The CDR3 DNA follows: TGTGCCAGCAGCCCCTCGACAGGGGACTATGGCTACACCTTC.

As to this clone: Other nucleotide sequences in the sample specify the same CDR3. V and J are TRBV7-6 and TRBJ1-6; no definite D call. This CDR3 is built from 14 residues. CDR1 and CDR2 from the germline V gene are SGHVS and FNYEAQ. V was clipped by 5 bases and J by 0 bases, with 5 bases between them. Here the CDR3 DNA reads TGTGCCAGCAGCCCGAGCTCCTATAATTCACCCCTCCACTTT. Its protein product is CASSPSSYNSPLHF.